A single sample is the source of the 8 T cell receptor beta chains below, sequenced in a study of breast tumors, draining lymph nodes, adjacent tissues. Breast cancer patients provided tissue from their axillary draining lymph nodes. TCRdb reanalysed the multiplex PCR reads using MiXCR and keeps one entry per CDR3 protein. Among around 250,000 distinct CDR3 sequences, around 34% were seen once, and the ten largest hold approximately 4%. Sequencing was performed on axillary lymph node tissue. These receptors were collected from a female donor with breast cancer. Some clones in this sample may be carry-over from other donors' samples.

This chain connects TRBV6-1 to TRBJ2-1; 8 positions agree with TRBD2. The CDR3 sequence is 15 residues long. V trimming: 7 bases; J trimming: 10 bases; junction bases outside the gene matches: 15. CDR1 is MNHNS and CDR2 is SASEGT in the germline V gene. The CDR3 reads CASNRGGQALWEQFF. The CDR3 DNA is TGTGCCAGCAACCGGGGGGGCCAGGCACTGTGGGAGCAGTTCTTC.

This clonotype was recorded at least ten times. The V call is TRBV2, the J call TRBJ1-1; maybe TRBD1 (5 bases). Trimming left V 6 bases short and J 1 base short, with 15 bases between. Germline V gene data show CDR1 as SNHLY and CDR2 as FYNNEI. CDR3 size: 15 residues. The CDR3 protein is CASRGPGRTNTEAFF. The CDR3 coding sequence is TGTGCCAGCAGGGGACCCGGACGGACGAACACTGAAGCTTTCTTT.

Many counts were recorded for this clonotype. The CDR3 DNA reads as TGTGCCAGCAGCCAAGATCGGGCCAACACCATATATTTT. Translated, it gives CASSQDRANTIYF. The gene calls are TRBV4-2 and TRBJ1-3; unclear D gene. The V end was cut by 0 bases, the J end by 7 bases, with 7 bases between. Germline V gives CDR1 LGHNA, CDR2 YNFKEQ. CDR3 length: 13 residues.

Many counts were recorded for this clonotype. CDR3 bases: TGCAGTGCTAGCAATAGCAATCAGCCCCAGCATTTT. Amino acid sequence: CSASNSNQPQHF. The J gene is TRBJ1-5, the V gene TRBV20-1, with D hard to call. Germline lookup yields CDR1 DFQATT and CDR2 SNEGSKA (reference sequence). The CDR3 runs to 12 residues. The V and J ends lost 3 bases and 0 bases respectively, with 3 bases between them.

The chain couples TRBV7-8 to TRBJ1-6, with D perhaps matching TRBD1 (6 bases). V lost 5 bases and J lost 7, with 24 bases in between. Per germline, CDR1 SGHVS and CDR2 FQNEAQ. The CDR3 length is 18 residues. The CDR3 protein is CASSVSLLAGGRNSPLHF. CDR3 nucleotides: TGTGCCAGCAGCGTATCCCTTCTAGCGGGGGGGCGAAATTCACCCCTCCACTTT.

This clonotype has a count of ten or more. The rearrangement uses TRBV20-1 and TRBJ2-2, with D maybe TRBD2 (6 bases). The CDR3 spans 13 residues. Germline V gene sequence: CDR1 DFQATT, CDR2 SNEGSKA (reference sequence). V was pared by 6 bases and J by 6 bases, with 14 bases between. CDR3 in amino acids: CSAEGLGAGELFF. The CDR3 nucleotides are TGCAGTGCGGAGGGGTTAGGGGCCGGGGAGCTGTTTTTT.

The table lists this clonotype with many counts. The genes are TRBV5-1 and TRBJ2-2; 10 bases agree with TRBD2. CDR3 length equals 19 residues. CDR1 is SGHRS and CDR2 is YFSETQ in the germline V gene. The trim removed 4 bases at V and 7 bases at J, leaving 19 bases unmatched. In DNA form, the CDR3 reads TGCGCCAGCAGCCGGGTGGCATCCTTCGAGCGGGGGGGCCACGGGGAGCTGTTTTTT. Its protein is CASSRVASFERGGHGELFF.

The chain couples TRBV4-2 to TRBJ1-6; 7 positions agree with TRBD1. This CDR3 is built from 17 residues. Trimming at V came to 4 bases and at J to 6 bases, leaving 12 bases not matched to a gene. Germline V gene data show CDR1 as LGHNA and CDR2 as YNFKEQ. The DNA of the CDR3 is TGTGCCAGCAGCCCAGGGGGGATTGGTGGGGGTAATTCACCCCTCCACTTT. It codes for CASSPGGIGGGNSPLHF.